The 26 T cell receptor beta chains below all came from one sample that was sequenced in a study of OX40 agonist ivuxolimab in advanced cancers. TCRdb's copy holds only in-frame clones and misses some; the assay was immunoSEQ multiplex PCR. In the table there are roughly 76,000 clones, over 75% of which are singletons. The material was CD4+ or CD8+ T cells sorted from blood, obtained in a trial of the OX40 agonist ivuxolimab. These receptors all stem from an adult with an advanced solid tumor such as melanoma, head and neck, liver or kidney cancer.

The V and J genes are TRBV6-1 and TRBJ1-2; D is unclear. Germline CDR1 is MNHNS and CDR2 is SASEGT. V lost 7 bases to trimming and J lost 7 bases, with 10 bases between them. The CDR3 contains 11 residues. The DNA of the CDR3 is TGTGCCAGCACCAGTATTGCTGGCTACACCTTC. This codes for CASTSIAGYTF.

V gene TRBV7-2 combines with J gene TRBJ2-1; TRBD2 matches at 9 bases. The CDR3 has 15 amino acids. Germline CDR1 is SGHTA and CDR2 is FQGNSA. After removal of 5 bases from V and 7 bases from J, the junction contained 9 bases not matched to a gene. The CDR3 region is CASSLGGLAGNEQFF. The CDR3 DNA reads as TGTGCCAGCAGCCTAGGGGGACTAGCCGGTAATGAGCAGTTCTTC.

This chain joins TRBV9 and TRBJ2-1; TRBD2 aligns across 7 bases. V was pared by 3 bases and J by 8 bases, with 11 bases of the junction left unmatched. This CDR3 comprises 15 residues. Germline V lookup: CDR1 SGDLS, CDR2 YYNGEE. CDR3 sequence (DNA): TGTGCCAGCAGCGCGGGGGGAACTAGGGTGGATGAGCAGTTCTTC. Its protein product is CASSAGGTRVDEQFF. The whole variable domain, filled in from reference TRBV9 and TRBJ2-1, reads DSGVTQTPKHLITATGQRVTLRCSPRSGDLSVYWYQQSLDQGLQFLIQYYNGEERAKGNILERFSAQQFPDLHSELNLSSLELGDSALYFCASSAGGTRVDEQFFGPGTRLTVL.

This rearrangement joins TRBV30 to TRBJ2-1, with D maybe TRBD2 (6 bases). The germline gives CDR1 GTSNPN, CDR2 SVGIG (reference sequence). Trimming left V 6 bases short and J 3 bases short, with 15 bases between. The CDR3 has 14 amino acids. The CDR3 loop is CACLGGAGYNEQFF. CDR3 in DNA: TGTGCCTGCCTGGGGGGTGCGGGCTACAATGAGCAGTTCTTC.

In DNA form, the CDR3 reads TGTGCCAGCAAAACACAGGGCGTAGAGACCCAGTACTTC. This translates into CASKTQGVETQYF. The J gene is TRBJ2-5, the V gene TRBV6-1; tentative D call: TRBD1 (6 bases). This CDR3 comprises 13 residues. Deletions cut 7 bases from V and 4 bases from J, with 13 bases between. The germline V gene encodes CDR1 MNHNS and CDR2 SASEGT.

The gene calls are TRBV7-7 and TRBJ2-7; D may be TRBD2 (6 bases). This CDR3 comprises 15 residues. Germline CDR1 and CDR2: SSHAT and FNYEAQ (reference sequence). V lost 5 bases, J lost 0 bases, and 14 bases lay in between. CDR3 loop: CASSPGGVYSYEQYF. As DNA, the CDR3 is TGTGCCAGCAGCCCCGGCGGGGTGTACTCCTACGAGCAGTACTTC.

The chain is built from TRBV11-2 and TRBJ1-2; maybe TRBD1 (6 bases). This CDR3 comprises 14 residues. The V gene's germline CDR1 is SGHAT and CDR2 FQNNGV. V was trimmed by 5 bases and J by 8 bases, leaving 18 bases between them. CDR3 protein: CASSGLQGYLGYTF. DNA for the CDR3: TGTGCCAGCAGCGGGCTCCAGGGGTATTTAGGCTACACCTTC.

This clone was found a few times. The CDR3 loop reads CASNPSGVTDTQYF. Written as DNA, the CDR3 is TGCGCCAGCAACCCAAGCGGGGTCACAGATACGCAGTATTTT. The rearrangement joins TRBV4-1 to TRBJ2-3, with 7 nucleotides matching TRBD2. The CDR3 spans 14 residues. V lost 7 bases to trimming and J lost 2 bases; unmatched junction nucleotides: 6. The germline CDR1 and CDR2 sequences are MGHRA and YSYEKL.

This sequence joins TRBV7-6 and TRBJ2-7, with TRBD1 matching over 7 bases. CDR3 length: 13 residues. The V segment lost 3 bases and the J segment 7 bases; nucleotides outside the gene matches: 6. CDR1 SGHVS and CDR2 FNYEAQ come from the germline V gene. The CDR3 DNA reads TGTGCCAGCAGCTTGCAGGGGGAAGGGGAGCAGTACTTC. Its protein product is CASSLQGEGEQYF. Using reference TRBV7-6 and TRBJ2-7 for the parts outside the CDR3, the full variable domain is GAGVSQSPRYKVTKRGQDVALRCDPISGHVSLYWYRQALGQGPEFLTYFNYEAQQDKSGLPNDRFSAERPEGSISTLTIQRTEQRDSAMYRCASSLQGEGEQYFGPGTRLTVT.

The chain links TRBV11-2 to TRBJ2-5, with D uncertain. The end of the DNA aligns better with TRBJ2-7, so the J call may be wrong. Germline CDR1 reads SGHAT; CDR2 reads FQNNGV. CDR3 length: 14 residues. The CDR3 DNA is TGTGCCAGCAGCCGGAGCCCGATCTTAGTCGAGCAGTACTTC. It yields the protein CASSRSPILVEQYF.

CDR3 protein: CASSGGGQGYYEQYF. The CDR3 DNA follows: TGCGCCAGCAGTGGAGGGGGACAGGGCTACTACGAGCAGTACTTC. This chain joins TRBV10-1 and TRBJ2-5; 9 positions agree with TRBD1. The DNA end is more similar to TRBJ2-7, so the J call may be wrong. There are 15 residues in the CDR3. Germline assignment: CDR1 WNHNN and CDR2 SYGVQD (reference sequence).

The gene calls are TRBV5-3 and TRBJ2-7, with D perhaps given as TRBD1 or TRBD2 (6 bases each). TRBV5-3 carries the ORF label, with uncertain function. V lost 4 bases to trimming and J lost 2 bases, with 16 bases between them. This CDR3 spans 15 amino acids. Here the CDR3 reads CARSTPGAYPYEQYF. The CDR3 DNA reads TGTGCCAGAAGCACCCCGGGGGCTTACCCCTACGAGCAGTACTTC.

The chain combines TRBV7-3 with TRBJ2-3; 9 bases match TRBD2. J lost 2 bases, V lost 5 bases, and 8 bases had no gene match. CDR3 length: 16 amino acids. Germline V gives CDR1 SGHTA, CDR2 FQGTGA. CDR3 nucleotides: TGTGCCAGCAGCGAAGGGCTAGCGGGGCTCACAGATACGCAGTATTTT. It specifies CASSEGLAGLTDTQYF. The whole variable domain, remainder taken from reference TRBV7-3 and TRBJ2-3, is GAGVSQTPSNKVTEKGKYVELRCDPISGHTALYWYRQSLGQGPEFLIYFQGTGAADDSGLPNDRFFAVRPEGSVSTLKIQRTERGDSAVYLCASSEGLAGLTDTQYFGPGTRLTVL.

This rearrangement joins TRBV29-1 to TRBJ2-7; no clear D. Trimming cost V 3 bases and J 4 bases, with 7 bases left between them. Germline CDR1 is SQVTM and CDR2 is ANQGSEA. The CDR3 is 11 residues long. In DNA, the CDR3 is TGCAGCGTTGAGGCCGGATACGAGCAGTACTTC. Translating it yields CSVEAGYEQYF.

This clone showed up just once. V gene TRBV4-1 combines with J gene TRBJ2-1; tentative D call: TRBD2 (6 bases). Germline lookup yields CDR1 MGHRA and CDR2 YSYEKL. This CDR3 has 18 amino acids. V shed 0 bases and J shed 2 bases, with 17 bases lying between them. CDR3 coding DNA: TGCGCCAGCAGCCAAGAGGGGTACGGGAGTGGCACCTACAATGAGCAGTTCTTC. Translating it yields CASSQEGYGSGTYNEQFF.

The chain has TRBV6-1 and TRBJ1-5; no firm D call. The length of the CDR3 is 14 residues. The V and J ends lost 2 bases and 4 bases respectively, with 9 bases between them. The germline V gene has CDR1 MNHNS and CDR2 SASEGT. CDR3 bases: TGTGCCAGCAGTGAATCCCTTAGTAATCAGCCCCAGCATTTT. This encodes CASSESLSNQPQHF.

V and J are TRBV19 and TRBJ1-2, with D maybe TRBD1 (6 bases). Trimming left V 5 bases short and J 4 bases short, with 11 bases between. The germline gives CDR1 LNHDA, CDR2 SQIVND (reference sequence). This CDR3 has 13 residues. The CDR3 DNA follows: TGTGCCAGTAGTGCCAGGGGCAGCTATGGCTACACCTTC. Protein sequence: CASSARGSYGYTF.

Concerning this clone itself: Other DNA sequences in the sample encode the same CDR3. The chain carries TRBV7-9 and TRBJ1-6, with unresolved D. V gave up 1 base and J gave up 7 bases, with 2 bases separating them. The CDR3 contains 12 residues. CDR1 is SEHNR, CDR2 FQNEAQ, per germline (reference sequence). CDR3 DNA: TGTGCCAGCAGCTTAGGAAATTCACCCCTCCACTTT. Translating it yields CASSLGNSPLHF.

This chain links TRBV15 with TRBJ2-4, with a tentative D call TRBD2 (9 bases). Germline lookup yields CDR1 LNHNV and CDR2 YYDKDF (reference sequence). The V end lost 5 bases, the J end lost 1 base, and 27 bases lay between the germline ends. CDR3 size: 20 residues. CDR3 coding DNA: TGTGCCACCAGCTCTCGAGGACAGGGTGATAGCGGGAGTGCCAAAAACATTCAGTACTTC. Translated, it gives CATSSRGQGDSGSAKNIQYF.

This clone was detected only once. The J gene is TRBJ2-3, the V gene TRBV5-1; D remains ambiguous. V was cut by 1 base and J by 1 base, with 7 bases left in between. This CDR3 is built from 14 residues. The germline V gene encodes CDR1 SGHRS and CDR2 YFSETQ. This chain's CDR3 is CASSLFIRTDTQYF. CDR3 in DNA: TGCGCCAGCAGCTTGTTTATCCGCACAGATACGCAGTATTTT. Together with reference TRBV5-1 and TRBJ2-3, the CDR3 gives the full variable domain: KAGVTQTPRYLIKTRGQQVTLSCSPISGHRSVSWYQQTPGQGLQFLFEYFSETQRNKGNFPGRFSGRQFSNSRSEMNVSTLELGDSALYLCASSLFIRTDTQYFGPGTRLTVL.

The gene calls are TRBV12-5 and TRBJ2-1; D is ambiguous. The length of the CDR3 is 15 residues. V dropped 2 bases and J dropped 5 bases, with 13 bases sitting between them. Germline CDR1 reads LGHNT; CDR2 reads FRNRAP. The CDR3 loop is CASGLIVSGNNEQFF. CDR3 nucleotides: TGTGCTAGTGGTTTGATCGTGTCGGGTAACAATGAGCAGTTCTTC.

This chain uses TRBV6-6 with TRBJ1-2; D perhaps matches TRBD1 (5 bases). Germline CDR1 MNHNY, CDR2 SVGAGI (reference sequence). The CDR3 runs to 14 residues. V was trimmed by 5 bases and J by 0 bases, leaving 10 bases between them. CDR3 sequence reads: CASSPDSSNYGYTF. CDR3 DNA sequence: TGTGCCAGCAGTCCCGACAGCTCTAACTATGGCTACACCTTC.

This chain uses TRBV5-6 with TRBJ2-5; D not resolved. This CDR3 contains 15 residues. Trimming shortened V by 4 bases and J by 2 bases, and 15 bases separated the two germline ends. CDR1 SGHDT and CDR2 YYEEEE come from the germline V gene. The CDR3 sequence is CASSEGPNPQETQYF. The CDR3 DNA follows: TGTGCCAGCAGCGAAGGACCGAATCCGCAAGAGACCCAGTACTTC.

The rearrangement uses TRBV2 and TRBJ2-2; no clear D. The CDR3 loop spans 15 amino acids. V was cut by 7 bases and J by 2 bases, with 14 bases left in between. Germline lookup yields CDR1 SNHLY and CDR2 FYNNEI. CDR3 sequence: CASIGSATNTGELFF. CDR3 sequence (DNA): TGTGCCAGCATCGGGTCCGCGACTAACACCGGGGAGCTGTTTTTT.

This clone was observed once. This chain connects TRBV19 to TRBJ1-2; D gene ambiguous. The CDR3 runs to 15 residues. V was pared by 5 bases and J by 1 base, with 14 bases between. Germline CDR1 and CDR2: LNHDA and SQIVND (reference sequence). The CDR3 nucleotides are TGTGCCAGTAGTGTAAGCTTGGACCGTAACTATGGCTACACCTTC. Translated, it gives CASSVSLDRNYGYTF.

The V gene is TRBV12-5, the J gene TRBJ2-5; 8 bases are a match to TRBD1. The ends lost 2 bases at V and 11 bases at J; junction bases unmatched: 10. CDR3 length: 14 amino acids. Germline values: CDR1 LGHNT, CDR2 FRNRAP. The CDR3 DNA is TGTGCTAGTGGTTTGAGTCCCTCAGGGGGCGGGCAGTACTTC. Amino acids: CASGLSPSGGGQYF.